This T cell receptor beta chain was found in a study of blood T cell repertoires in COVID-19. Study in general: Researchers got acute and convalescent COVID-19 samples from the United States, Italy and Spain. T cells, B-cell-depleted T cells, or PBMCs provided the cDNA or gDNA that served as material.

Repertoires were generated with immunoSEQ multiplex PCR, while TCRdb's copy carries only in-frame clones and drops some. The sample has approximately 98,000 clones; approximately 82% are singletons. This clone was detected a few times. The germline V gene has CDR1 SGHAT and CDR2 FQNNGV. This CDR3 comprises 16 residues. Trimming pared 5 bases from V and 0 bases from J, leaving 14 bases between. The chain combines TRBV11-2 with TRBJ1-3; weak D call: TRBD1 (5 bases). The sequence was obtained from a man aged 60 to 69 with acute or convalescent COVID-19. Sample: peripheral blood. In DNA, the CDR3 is TGTGCCAGCAGCCCGTGGGGCGGCAGCTCTGGAAACACCATATATTTT. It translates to CASSPWGGSSGNTIYF.